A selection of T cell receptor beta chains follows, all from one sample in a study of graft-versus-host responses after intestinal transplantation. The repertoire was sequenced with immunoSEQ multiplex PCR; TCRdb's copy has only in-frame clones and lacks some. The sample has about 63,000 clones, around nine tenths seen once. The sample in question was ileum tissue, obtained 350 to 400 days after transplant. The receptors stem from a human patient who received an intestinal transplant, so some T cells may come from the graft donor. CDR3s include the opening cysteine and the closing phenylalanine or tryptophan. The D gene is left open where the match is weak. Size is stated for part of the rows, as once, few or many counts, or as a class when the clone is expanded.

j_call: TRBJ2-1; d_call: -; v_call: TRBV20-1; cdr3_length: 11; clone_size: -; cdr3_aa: CSASGGGEQFF; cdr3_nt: TGCAGTGCTAGCGGGGGCGGTGAGCAGTTCTTC
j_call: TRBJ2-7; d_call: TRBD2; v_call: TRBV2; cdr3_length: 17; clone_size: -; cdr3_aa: CASSRLAGSGRNNEQYF; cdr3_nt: TGTGCCAGCAGCCGACTAGCGGGCTCCGGGCGTAACAACGAGCAGTACTTC
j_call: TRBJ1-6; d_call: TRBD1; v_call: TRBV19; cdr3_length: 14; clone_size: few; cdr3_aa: CASTATGTNSPLHF; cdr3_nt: TGTGCCAGTACCGCGACAGGGACGAATTCACCCCTCCACTTT
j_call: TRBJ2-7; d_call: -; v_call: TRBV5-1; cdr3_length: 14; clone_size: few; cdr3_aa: CASSLGLDIYEQYF; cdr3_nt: TGCGCCAGCAGCCTGGGACTGGACATCTACGAGCAGTACTTC
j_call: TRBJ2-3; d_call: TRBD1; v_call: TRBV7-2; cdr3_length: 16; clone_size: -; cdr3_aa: CASSFTGTGGRDTQYF; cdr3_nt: TGTGCCAGCAGCTTCACCGGGACAGGGGGTAGAGATACGCAGTATTTT
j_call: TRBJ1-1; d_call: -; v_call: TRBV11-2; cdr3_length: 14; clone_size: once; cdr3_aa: CASSPQGGYTEAFF; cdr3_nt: TGTGCCAGCAGCCCGCAGGGAGGGTACACTGAAGCTTTCTTT
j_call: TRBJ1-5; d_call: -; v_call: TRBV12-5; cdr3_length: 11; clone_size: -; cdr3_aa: CASGLNQPQHF; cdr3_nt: TGTGCTAGTGGTTTAAATCAGCCCCAGCATTTT
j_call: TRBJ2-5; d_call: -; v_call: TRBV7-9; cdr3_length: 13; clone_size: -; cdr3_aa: CASRKDSQETQYF; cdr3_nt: TGTGCCAGCAGGAAGGACAGCCAAGAGACCCAGTACTTC
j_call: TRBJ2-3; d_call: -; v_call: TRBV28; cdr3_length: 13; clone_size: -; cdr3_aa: CASSPDSTDTQYF; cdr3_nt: TGTGCCAGCAGCCCAGATAGCACAGATACGCAGTATTTT
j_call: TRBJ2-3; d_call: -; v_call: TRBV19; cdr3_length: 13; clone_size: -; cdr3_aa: CASSLISPDTQYF; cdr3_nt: TGTGCCAGTAGTCTCATATCCCCCGATACGCAGTATTTT
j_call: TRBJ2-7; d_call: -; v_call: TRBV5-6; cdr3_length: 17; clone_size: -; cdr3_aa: CASSLLGGGRFSYEQYF; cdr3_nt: TGTGCCAGCAGCTTGTTAGGGGGAGGTCGTTTCTCCTACGAGCAGTACTTC
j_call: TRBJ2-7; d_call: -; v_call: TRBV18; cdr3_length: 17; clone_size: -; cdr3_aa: CASSPSPQGYRSYEQYF; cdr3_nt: TGTGCCAGCTCACCATCACCTCAGGGGTATCGCTCCTACGAGCAGTACTTC
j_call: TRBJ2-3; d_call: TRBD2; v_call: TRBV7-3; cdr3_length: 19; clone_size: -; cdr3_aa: CASSFRGGPLAGGTDTQYF; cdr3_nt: TGTGCCAGCAGCTTTCGCGGGGGACCACTAGCGGGGGGCACAGATACGCAGTATTTT
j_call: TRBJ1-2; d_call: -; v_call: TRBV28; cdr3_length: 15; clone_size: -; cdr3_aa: CASSSLGGGSYGYTF; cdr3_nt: TGTGCCAGCAGTTCCCTCGGGGGGGGGAGCTATGGCTACACCTTC
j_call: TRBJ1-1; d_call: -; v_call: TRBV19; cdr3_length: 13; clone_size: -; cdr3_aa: CASGFKVNTEAFF; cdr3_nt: TGTGCCAGTGGTTTTAAGGTGAACACTGAAGCTTTCTTT
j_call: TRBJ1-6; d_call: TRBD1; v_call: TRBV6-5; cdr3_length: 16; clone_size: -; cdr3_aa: CASSSAGTAFNSPLHF; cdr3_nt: TGTGCCAGCAGTTCCGCCGGGACAGCGTTTAATTCACCCCTCCACTTT
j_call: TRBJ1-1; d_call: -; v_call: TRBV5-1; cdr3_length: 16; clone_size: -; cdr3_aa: CASSLDLEYLNTEAFF; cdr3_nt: TGCGCCAGCAGCTTGGATCTAGAGTACCTGAACACTGAAGCTTTCTTT
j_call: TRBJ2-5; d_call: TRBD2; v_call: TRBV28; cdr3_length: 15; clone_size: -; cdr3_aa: CATQTSGGAQETQYF; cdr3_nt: TGTGCCACTCAGACTAGCGGGGGGGCTCAGGAGACCCAGTACTTC
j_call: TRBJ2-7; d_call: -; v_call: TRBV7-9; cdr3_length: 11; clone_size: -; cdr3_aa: CASSFGVPQYF; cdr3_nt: TGTGCCAGCAGCTTTGGGGTTCCGCAGTACTTC
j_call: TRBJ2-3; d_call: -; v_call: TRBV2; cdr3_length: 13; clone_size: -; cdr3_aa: CASVGGVSDTQYF; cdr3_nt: TGTGCCAGCGTAGGGGGGGTATCCGATACGCAGTATTTT
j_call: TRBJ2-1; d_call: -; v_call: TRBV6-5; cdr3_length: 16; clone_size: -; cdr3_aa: CASSYGSGGMYLEQFF; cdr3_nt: TGTGCCAGCAGTTATGGATCGGGCGGGATGTATCTAGAGCAGTTCTTC
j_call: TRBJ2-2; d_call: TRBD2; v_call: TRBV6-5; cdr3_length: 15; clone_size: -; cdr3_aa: CASRLAGLNTGELFF; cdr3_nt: TGTGCCAGCAGATTAGCGGGCTTGAACACCGGGGAGCTGTTTTTT
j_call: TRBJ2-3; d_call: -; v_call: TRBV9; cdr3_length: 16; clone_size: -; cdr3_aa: CASSHRTDTSTDTQYF; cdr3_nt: TGTGCCAGCAGCCATAGGACAGATACTAGCACAGATACGCAGTATTTT
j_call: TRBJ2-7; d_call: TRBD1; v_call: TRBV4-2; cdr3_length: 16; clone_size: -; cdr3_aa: CASSQEIGGEVREQYF; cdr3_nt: TGTGCCAGCAGCCAGGAGATAGGGGGCGAGGTGCGGGAGCAGTACTTC
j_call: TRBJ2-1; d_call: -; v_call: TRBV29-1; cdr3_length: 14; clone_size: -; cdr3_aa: CSGDTSGSSDEQFF; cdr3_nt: TGCAGCGGGGATACCTCCGGAAGTTCGGATGAGCAGTTCTTC
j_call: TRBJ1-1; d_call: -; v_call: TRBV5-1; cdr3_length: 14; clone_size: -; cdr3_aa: CASSLRPPDTEAFF; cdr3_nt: TGCGCCAGCAGCCTACGCCCACCCGACACTGAAGCTTTCTTT